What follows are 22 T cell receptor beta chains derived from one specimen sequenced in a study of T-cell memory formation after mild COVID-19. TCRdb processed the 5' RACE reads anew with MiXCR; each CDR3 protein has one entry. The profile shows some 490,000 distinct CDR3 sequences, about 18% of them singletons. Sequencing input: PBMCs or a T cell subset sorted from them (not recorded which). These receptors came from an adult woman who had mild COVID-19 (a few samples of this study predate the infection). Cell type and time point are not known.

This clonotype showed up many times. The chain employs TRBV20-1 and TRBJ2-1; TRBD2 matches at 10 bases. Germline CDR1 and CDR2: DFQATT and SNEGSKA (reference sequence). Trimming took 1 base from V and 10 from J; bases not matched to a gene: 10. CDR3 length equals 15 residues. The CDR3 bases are TGCAGTGCTAGAGTATCCAGTCTAGCGGGGGTCGAGCAGTTCTTC. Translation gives CSARVSSLAGVEQFF.

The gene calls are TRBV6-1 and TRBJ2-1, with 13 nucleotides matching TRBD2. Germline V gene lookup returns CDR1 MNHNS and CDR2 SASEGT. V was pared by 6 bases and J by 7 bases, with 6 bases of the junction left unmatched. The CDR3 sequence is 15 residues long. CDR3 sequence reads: CASSWTSGSGNEQFF. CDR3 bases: TGTGCCAGCAGCTGGACTAGCGGGAGTGGTAATGAGCAGTTCTTC.

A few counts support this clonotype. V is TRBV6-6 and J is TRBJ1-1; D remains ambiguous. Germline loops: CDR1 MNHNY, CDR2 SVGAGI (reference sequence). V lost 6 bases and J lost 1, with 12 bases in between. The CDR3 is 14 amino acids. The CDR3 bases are TGTGCCAGCAGCCGTGCGCGGGGGAACACTGAAGCTTTCTTT. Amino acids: CASSRARGNTEAFF.

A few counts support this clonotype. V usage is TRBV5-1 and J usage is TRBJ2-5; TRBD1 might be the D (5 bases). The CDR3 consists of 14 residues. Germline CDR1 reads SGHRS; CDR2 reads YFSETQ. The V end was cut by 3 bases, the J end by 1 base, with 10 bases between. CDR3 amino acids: CASSSTGPQETQYF. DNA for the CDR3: TGCGCCAGCAGCTCCACAGGACCCCAAGAGACCCAGTACTTC.

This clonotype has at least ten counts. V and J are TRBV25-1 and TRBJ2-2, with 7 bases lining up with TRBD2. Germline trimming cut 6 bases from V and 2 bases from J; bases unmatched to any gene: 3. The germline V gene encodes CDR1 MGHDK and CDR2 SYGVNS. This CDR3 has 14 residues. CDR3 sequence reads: CASRASGNTGELFF. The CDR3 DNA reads TGTGCCAGCAGAGCTAGCGGTAACACCGGGGAGCTGTTTTTT. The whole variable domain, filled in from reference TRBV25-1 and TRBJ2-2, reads EADIYQTPRYLVIGTGKKITLECSQTMGHDKMYWYQQDPGMELHLIHYSYGVNSTEKGDLSSESTVSRIRTEHFPLTLESARPSHTSQYLCASRASGNTGELFFGEGSRLTVL.

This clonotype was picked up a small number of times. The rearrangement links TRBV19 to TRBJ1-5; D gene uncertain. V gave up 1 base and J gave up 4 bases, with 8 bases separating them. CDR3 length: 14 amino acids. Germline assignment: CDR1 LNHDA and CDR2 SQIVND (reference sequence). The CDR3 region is CASSIAVGNQPQHF. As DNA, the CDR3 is TGTGCCAGTAGTATAGCGGTGGGGAATCAGCCCCAGCATTTT.

For the CDR3, the DNA is TGTGCCAGCAGCTCACGAGCCGGCCTCCCCATGGGCTACACCTTC. Amino acid sequence: CASSSRAGLPMGYTF. J is TRBJ1-2 and V is TRBV7-2; no reliable D call. The CDR3 runs 15 residues. Deletions cut 4 bases from V and 8 bases from J, with 20 bases between. Germline V gives CDR1 SGHTA, CDR2 FQGNSA.

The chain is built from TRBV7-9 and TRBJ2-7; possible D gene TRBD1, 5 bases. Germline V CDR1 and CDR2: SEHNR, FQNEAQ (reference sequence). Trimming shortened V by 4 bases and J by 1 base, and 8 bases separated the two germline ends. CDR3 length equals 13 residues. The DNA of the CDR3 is TGTGCCAGCAGCTACGACAGTTCCTACGAGCAGTACTTC. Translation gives CASSYDSSYEQYF.

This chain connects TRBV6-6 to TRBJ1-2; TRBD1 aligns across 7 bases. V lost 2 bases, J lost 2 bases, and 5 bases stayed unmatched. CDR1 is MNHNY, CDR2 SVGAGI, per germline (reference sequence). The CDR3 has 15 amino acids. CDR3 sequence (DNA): TGTGCCAGCAGTTACGGGAGACAGGGAAACTATGGCTACACCTTC. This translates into CASSYGRQGNYGYTF.

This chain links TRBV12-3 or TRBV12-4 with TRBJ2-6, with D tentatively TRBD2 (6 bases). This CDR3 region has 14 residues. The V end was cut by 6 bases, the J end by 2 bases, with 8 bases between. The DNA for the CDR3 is TGTGCCAGCAGGTCGGGGGCTGGGGCCAACGTCCTGACTTTC. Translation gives CASRSGAGANVLTF.

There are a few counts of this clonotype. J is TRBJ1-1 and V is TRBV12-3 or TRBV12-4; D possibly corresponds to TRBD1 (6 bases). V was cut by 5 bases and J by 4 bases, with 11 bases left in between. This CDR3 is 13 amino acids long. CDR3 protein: CASSLGAGTEAFF. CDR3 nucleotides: TGTGCCAGCAGTCTGGGGGCGGGCACTGAAGCTTTCTTT.

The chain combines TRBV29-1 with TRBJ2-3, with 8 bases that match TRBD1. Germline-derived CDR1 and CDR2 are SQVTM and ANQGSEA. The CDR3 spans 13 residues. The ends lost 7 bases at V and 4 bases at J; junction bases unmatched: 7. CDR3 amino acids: CSADRGGADTQYF. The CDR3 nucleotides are TGCAGCGCAGACAGGGGTGGGGCAGATACGCAGTATTTT.

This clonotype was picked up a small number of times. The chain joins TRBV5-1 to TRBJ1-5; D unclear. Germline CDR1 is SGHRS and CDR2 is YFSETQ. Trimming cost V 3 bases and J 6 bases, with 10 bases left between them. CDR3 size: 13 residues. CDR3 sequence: CASSSVFGQPQHF. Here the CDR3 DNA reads TGCGCCAGCAGCTCTGTCTTCGGTCAGCCCCAGCATTTT.

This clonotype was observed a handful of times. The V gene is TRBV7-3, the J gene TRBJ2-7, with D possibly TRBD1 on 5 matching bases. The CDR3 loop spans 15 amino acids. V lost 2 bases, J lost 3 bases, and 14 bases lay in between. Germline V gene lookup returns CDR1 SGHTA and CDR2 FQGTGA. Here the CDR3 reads CASSLYETDFYEQYF. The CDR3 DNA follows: TGTGCCAGCAGCTTATATGAGACAGACTTCTACGAGCAGTACTTC.

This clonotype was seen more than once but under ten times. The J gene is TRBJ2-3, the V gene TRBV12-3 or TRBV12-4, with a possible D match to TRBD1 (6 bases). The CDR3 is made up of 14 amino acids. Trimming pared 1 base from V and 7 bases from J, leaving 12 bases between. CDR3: CASSLVGTTYTQYF. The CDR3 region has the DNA TGTGCCAGCAGTTTAGTAGGGACAACCTATACGCAGTATTTT.

CDR3 nucleotide sequence: TGTGCCAGCAGCCAAGAGTCTGGACTAGCGGGAAACGAGCAGTACTTC. It is translated as CASSQESGLAGNEQYF. This chain connects TRBV4-2 to TRBJ2-7, with 12 bases fitting TRBD2. V shed 0 bases, J shed 5 bases, and the junction held 5 bases outside the gene matches. The CDR3 covers 16 residues. CDR1 LGHNA and CDR2 YNFKEQ come from the germline V gene.

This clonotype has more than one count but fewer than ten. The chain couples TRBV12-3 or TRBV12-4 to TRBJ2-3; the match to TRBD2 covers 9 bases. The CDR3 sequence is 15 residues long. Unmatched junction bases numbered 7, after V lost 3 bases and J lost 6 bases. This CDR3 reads CASSFGGGAKDTQYF. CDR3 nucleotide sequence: TGTGCCAGCAGTTTTGGCGGGGGGGCGAAGGATACGCAGTATTTT.

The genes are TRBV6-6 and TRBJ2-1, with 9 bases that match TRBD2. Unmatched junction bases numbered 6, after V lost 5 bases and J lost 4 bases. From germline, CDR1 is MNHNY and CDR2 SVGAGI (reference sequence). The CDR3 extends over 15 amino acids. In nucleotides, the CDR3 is TGTGCCAGCAGTCCCCCCCTAGCGGGATACAATGAGCAGTTCTTC. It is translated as CASSPPLAGYNEQFF.

This CDR3 is CASSTRTGEVGLNQPQHF. The CDR3 bases are TGTGCCAGTAGTACACGGACAGGGGAGGTTGGGCTCAATCAGCCCCAGCATTTT. The chain uses TRBV19 and TRBJ1-5; 9 nucleotides line up with TRBD1. This CDR3 has 18 residues. Germline V gene data show CDR1 as LNHDA and CDR2 as SQIVND (reference sequence). V shed 4 bases, J shed 3 bases, and the junction held 13 bases outside the gene matches. Together with reference TRBV19 and TRBJ1-5, the CDR3 gives the full variable domain: DGGITQSPKYLFRKEGQNVTLSCEQNLNHDAMYWYRQDPGQGLRLIYYSQIVNDFQKGDIAEGYSVSREKKESFPLTVTSAQKNPTAFYLCASSTRTGEVGLNQPQHFGDGTRLSIL.

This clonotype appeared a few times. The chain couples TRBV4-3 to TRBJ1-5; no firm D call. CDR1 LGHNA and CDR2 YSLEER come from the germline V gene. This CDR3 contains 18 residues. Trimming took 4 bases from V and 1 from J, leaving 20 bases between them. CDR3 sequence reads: CASSRALLVPGSNQPQHF. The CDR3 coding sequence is TGCGCCAGCAGCCGCGCGCTTCTAGTCCCCGGGAGCAATCAGCCCCAGCATTTT.

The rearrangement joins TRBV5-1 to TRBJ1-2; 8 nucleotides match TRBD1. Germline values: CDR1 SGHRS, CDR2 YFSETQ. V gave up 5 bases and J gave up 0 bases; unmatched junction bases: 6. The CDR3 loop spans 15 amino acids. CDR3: CASRQTGAPNYGYTF. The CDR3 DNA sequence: TGCGCCAGCAGGCAGACAGGGGCTCCTAACTATGGCTACACCTTC.

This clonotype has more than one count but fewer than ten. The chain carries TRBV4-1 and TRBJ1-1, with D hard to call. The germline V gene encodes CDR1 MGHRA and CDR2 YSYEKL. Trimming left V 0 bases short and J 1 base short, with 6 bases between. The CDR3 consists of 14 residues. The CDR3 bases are TGCGCCAGCAGCCAAGAGACGGCGAACACTGAAGCTTTCTTT. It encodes CASSQETANTEAFF.